The sample holds one count of the clone carrying this T cell receptor (beta chain). The entry originates in a study of STAT5B mutations in CD4+ large granular lymphocyte leukemia. Here immunoSEQ multiplex PCR was the method, and the copy in TCRdb shows in-frame clones only, minus some. Here the sample spans roughly 3,500 clones, 85% to 90% being singletons. Germline V gene lookup returns CDR1 SGHKS and CDR2 YYEKEE (reference sequence). Trimming took off 7 bases at V and 2 bases at J, with 18 bases between the two ends. The CDR3 runs 15 residues. The origin of this receptor is a human donor in good health. The chain joins TRBV5-5 to TRBJ1-1, with D possibly TRBD1 on 5 matching bases. Sequenced: CD4+ T cells from blood buffy coats. CDR3 region: CASGPQGASNTEAFF. For the CDR3, the DNA is TGTGCCAGCGGACCCCAGGGTGCATCAAACACTGAAGCTTTCTTT.